This is a list of T cell receptor beta chains from one sample in a study of control samples from healthy donors and cancer patients. Clones were sequenced by immunoSEQ multiplex PCR, and TCRdb holds only the in-frame ones, with some missing. In the table there are tens of thousands of clones, 93% of which are singletons. Sequencing was performed on PBMCs. Receptor source: a woman aged 45 to 65 with head and neck cancer. The CDR3 runs from the conserved cysteine through the conserved F or W. The order of the fields is CDR3 protein, CDR3 DNA, V gene, D gene, J gene, clone size, CDR3 length. The D gene is left open where the match is weak. Clone size is given for some rows only: seen once, a few or many times, or a class if the clone is expanded.

CASSVEVRPEEAFF	TGTGCCAGCAGCGTAGAAGTTCGTCCAGAAGAAGCTTTCTTT	TRBV9	-	TRBJ1-1	-	14
CASSFSLNTEAFF	TGTGCCAGCAGCTTTTCATTGAACACTGAAGCTTTCTTT	TRBV5-6	-	TRBJ1-1	-	13
CASSPLTTNYGYTF	TGTGCCAGCAGCCCCCTGACTACTAACTATGGCTACACCTTC	TRBV9	-	TRBJ1-2	-	14
CAWGTGAGLDEQYF	TGTGCCTGGGGGACTGGAGCAGGGTTGGACGAGCAGTACTTC	TRBV30	-	TRBJ2-7	-	14
CASSWGGQGEQYF	TGCGCCAGCAGCTGGGGGGGCCAGGGGGAGCAGTACTTC	TRBV5-1	-	TRBJ2-7	once	13
CASSDYRTVGRAFF	TGTGCCAGCAGTGATTATAGAACAGTAGGTCGAGCTTTCTTT	TRBV6-1	-	TRBJ1-1	-	14
CASSVATETSGVSNEQFF	TGTGCCAGCAGCGTAGCTACGGAGACTAGCGGAGTGAGCAATGAGCAGTTCTTC	TRBV9	TRBD2	TRBJ2-1	-	18
CATSDDKGLRAGANVLTF	TGTGCCACCAGTGATGACAAGGGTTTAAGGGCTGGGGCCAACGTCCTGACTTTC	TRBV24-1	-	TRBJ2-6	-	18
CASSLVSSGGAMRETQYF	TGTGCCAGCAGCTTAGTGTCTAGCGGGGGGGCCATGCGAGAGACCCAGTACTTC	TRBV7-2	TRBD2	TRBJ2-5	-	18
CASSMVGQGIDEQYF	TGTGCCAGTAGTATGGTGGGACAGGGGATCGACGAGCAGTACTTC	TRBV19	TRBD1	TRBJ2-7	-	15
CASSSTLPVSGISGANVLTF	TGTGCCAGCAGCTCCACCCTTCCCGTTAGCGGCATCTCTGGGGCCAACGTCCTGACTTTC	TRBV13	-	TRBJ2-6	few	20
CASSLKQNTEAFF	TGTGCCAGCAGTTTAAAACAGAACACTGAAGCTTTCTTT	TRBV27	-	TRBJ1-1	-	13
CASSWDGRGSGNTIYF	TGTGCCAGCAGCTGGGACGGAAGGGGCTCTGGAAACACCATATATTTT	TRBV5-4	-	TRBJ1-3	-	16
CSVELAVTDTQYF	TGCAGCGTTGAACTAGCGGTCACAGATACGCAGTATTTT	TRBV29-1	TRBD2	TRBJ2-3	-	13
CATFGDRHQPQHF	TGTGCCACCTTCGGGGACCGCCATCAGCCCCAGCATTTT	TRBV28	-	TRBJ1-5	-	13
CASTPGTGFQDTQYF	TGTGCCAGCACTCCCGGGACAGGGTTCCAAGATACGCAGTATTTT	TRBV6-5	TRBD1	TRBJ2-3	-	15
CASRGLGPSYEQYF	TGTGCCAGCAGGGGTCTGGGTCCCTCCTACGAGCAGTACTTC	TRBV27	-	TRBJ2-7	-	14
CSARQRIEQFF	TGCAGTGCTAGACAAAGAATTGAGCAGTTCTTC	TRBV20-1	-	TRBJ2-1	-	11
CASSRGGKDYGYTF	TGTGCCAGCAGTAGAGGGGGGAAAGACTATGGCTACACCTTC	TRBV6-5	-	TRBJ1-2	-	14
CAISSTSGPGPSNNEQFF	TGTGCCATCAGCTCGACTAGCGGTCCCGGGCCTAGCAACAATGAGCAGTTCTTC	TRBV10-3	TRBD2	TRBJ2-1	once	18
CARAWEAYGYTF	TGCGCCAGGGCCTGGGAGGCCTATGGCTACACCTTC	TRBV5-1	-	TRBJ1-2	-	12
CASSYSLAGGPSTDTQYF	TGTGCCAGCAGTTACTCGCTAGCGGGAGGGCCTAGCACAGATACGCAGTATTTT	TRBV6-2/TRBV6-3	TRBD2	TRBJ2-3	-	18
CASSLGRDRGSSPLHF	TGTGCCAGCAGTCTCGGGCGGGACAGGGGGTCTTCACCCCTCCACTTT	TRBV6-6	TRBD1	TRBJ1-6	-	16
CASSLDRAGTGGHEQFF	TGTGCCAGCAGCTTAGATAGGGCCGGGACAGGGGGCCATGAGCAGTTCTTC	TRBV11-2	TRBD1	TRBJ2-1	-	17
CASSEVAEAEAFF	TGTGCCAGCAGTGAAGTGGCAGAAGCTGAAGCTTTCTTT	TRBV6-1	-	TRBJ1-1	-	13
CASFESNTEAFF	TGTGCCAGCTTTGAGTCGAACACTGAAGCTTTCTTT	TRBV28	-	TRBJ1-1	-	12
CASSMGGYSNQPQHF	TGTGCCAGTAGTATGGGGGGCTATAGCAATCAGCCCCAGCATTTT	TRBV19	-	TRBJ1-5	-	15
CASSQDYRRQGAWEQYF	TGTGCCAGCAGCCAAGATTATAGGAGACAGGGAGCCTGGGAGCAGTACTTC	TRBV14	TRBD1	TRBJ2-7	-	17
CASSYRNRLYGYTF	TGTGCCAGCAGTTATCGCAACCGACTCTATGGCTACACCTTC	TRBV28	-	TRBJ1-2	-	14
CASRDRTGGNEQFF	TGTGCCAGCAGAGACAGGACAGGGGGCAATGAGCAGTTCTTC	TRBV6-5	TRBD1	TRBJ2-1	-	14
CAWSVPGLIYGYTF	TGTGCCTGGAGTGTACCCGGTCTCATCTATGGCTACACCTTC	TRBV30	-	TRBJ1-2	-	14
CATSDSSGNTIYF	TGTGCCACAAGCGACAGCTCTGGAAACACCATATATTTT	TRBV15	-	TRBJ1-3	-	13
CASSPAIAGGETQYF	TGTGCCAGCAGTCCCGCAATAGCGGGAGGGGAGACCCAGTACTTC	TRBV3-1/TRBV3-2	TRBD2	TRBJ2-5	-	15
CASSFASGFTDTQYF	TGTGCCAGCAGTTTTGCTAGCGGGTTCACAGATACGCAGTATTTT	TRBV28	TRBD2	TRBJ2-3	-	15
CASSLAGQDEQYF	TGTGCCAGCAGCTTGGCAGGGCAGGACGAGCAGTACTTC	TRBV5-5	-	TRBJ2-7	-	13
CAISEKGGDYGYTF	TGTGCCATCAGTGAGAAGGGTGGGGACTATGGCTACACCTTC	TRBV10-3	-	TRBJ1-2	-	14
CAWSGRGPSMNTEAFF	TGTGCCTGGAGTGGCAGGGGGCCCTCCATGAACACTGAAGCTTTCTTT	TRBV30	TRBD1	TRBJ1-1	-	16
CASSFVGLAGFSTDTQYF	TGCGCCAGCAGCTTTGTAGGACTAGCGGGGTTTAGCACAGATACGCAGTATTTT	TRBV5-1	TRBD2	TRBJ2-3	-	18
CASSLWWNQPQHF	TGTGCCAGCAGTTTGTGGTGGAATCAGCCCCAGCATTTT	TRBV27	-	TRBJ1-5	few	13
CATSREGSAGLSYEQYF	TGTGCCACCAGCAGAGAGGGGTCAGCGGGCCTTTCCTACGAGCAGTACTTC	TRBV15	-	TRBJ2-7	-	17
CASSQDWRGSQETQYF	TGCGCCAGCAGCCAAGATTGGAGGGGGTCCCAAGAGACCCAGTACTTC	TRBV4-1	-	TRBJ2-5	-	16
CASSPSTDEAFF	TGTGCCAGCTCACCGTCGACAGATGAAGCTTTCTTT	TRBV18	-	TRBJ1-1	-	12
CATSDFRGNEQFF	TGTGCCACCAGTGATTTTAGGGGGAATGAGCAGTTCTTC	TRBV24-1	-	TRBJ2-1	-	13
CASSLPRAGLETQYF	TGTGCCAGCAGCCTCCCCCGTGCAGGGTTGGAGACCCAGTACTTC	TRBV28	-	TRBJ2-5	-	15
CASSLGTYQETQYF	TGTGCCAGCAGCTTAGGTACATATCAAGAGACCCAGTACTTC	TRBV11-2	-	TRBJ2-5	-	14
CASRDGTYEQYF	TGTGCCAGCAGGGACGGTACCTACGAGCAGTACTTC	TRBV2	-	TRBJ2-7	-	12
CASSQDEPRGTGELFF	TGCGCCAGCAGCCAAGATGAACCCAGGGGCACCGGGGAGCTGTTTTTT	TRBV4-1	-	TRBJ2-2	-	16
CASSYMGRPTGELFF	TGTGCCAGCAGTTATATGGGCAGGCCCACCGGGGAGCTGTTTTTT	TRBV6-5	-	TRBJ2-2	-	15